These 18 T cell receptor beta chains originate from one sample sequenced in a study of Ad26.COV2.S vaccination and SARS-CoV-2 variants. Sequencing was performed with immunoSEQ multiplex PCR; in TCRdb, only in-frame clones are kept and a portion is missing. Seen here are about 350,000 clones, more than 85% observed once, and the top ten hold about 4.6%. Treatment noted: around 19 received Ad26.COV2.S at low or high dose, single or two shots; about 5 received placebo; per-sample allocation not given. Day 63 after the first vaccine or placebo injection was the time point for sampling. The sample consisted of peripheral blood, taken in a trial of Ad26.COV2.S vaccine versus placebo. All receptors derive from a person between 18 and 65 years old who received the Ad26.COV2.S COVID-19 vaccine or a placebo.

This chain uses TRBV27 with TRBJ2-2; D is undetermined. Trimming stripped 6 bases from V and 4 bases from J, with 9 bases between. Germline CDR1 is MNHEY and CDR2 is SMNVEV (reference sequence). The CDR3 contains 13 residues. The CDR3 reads CASRDFFTGELFF. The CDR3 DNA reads TGTGCCAGCAGAGACTTTTTCACCGGGGAGCTGTTTTTT.

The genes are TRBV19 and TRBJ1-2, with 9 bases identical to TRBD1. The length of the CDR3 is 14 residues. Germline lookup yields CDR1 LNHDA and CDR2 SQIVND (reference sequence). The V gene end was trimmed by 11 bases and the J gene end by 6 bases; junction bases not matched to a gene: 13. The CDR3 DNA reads TGTGCCTCCCACCCCACAGGGGGCGAGCATGGCTACACCTTC. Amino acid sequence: CASHPTGGEHGYTF.

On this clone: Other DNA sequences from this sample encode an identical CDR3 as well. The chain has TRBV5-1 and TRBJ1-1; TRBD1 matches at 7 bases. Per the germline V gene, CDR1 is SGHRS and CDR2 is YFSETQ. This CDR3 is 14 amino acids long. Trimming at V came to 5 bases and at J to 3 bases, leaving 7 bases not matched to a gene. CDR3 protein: CASSYTGTDTEAFF. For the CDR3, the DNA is TGCGCCAGCAGTTATACCGGGACAGACACTGAAGCTTTCTTT.

The CDR3 loop is CASSNTYEQYF. CDR3 sequence (DNA): TGTGCCAGCAGTAACACCTACGAGCAGTACTTC. This chain uses TRBV7-9 with TRBJ2-7, with unresolved D. This CDR3 region has 11 residues. V lost 6 bases and J lost 2, with 5 bases in between. Germline lookup yields CDR1 SEHNR and CDR2 FQNEAQ (reference sequence).

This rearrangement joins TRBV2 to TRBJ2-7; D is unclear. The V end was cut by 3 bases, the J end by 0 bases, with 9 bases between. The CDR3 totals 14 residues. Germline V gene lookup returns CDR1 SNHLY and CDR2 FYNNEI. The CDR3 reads CASSDSASSYEQYF. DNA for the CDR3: TGTGCCAGCAGTGATTCTGCAAGCTCCTACGAGCAGTACTTC.

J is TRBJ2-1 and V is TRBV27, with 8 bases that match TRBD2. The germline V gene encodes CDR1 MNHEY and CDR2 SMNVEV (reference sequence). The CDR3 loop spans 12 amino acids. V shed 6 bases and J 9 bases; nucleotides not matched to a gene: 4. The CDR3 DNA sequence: TGTGCCAGCAGAGCGGGAGAAAGTGAGCAGTTCTTC. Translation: CASRAGESEQFF.

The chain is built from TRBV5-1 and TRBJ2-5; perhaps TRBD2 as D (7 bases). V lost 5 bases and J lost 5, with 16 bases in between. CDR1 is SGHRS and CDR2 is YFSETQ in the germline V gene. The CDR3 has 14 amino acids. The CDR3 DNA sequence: TGCGCCAGCAGAGGAGGGGGAGGGGTCGAGACCCAGTACTTC. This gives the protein CASRGGGGVETQYF.

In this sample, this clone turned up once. In DNA, the CDR3 is TGTGCCAGCAGCTTGGTACAGGGAAACACTGAAGCTTTCTTT. It translates to CASSLVQGNTEAFF. V gene TRBV5-6 combines with J gene TRBJ1-1; weak D call: TRBD1 (6 bases). The germline gives CDR1 SGHDT, CDR2 YYEEEE. The V end lost 0 bases, the J end lost 2 bases, and 8 bases lay between the germline ends. The CDR3 loop spans 14 amino acids.

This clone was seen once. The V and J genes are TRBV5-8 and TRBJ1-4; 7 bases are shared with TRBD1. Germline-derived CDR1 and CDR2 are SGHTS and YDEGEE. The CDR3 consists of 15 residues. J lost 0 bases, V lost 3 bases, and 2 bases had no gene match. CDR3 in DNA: TGTGCCAGCAGCTACACAGGGGCAACTAATGAAAAACTGTTTTTT. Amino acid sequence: CASSYTGATNEKLFF.

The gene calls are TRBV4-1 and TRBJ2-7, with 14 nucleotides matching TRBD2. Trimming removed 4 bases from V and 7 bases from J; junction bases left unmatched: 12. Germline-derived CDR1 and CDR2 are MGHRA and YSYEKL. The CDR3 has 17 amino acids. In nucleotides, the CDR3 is TGCGCCAGCAGCCGCATACCGGGACTAGCGGGAGAAGGGGAGCAGTACTTC. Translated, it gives CASSRIPGLAGEGEQYF.

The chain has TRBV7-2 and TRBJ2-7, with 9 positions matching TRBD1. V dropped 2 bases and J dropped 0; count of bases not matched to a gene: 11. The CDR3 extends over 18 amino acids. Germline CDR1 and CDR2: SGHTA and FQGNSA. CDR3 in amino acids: CASSLRTGAQSISYEQYF. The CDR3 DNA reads TGTGCCAGCAGCTTAAGGACAGGGGCTCAATCCATCTCCTACGAGCAGTACTTC.

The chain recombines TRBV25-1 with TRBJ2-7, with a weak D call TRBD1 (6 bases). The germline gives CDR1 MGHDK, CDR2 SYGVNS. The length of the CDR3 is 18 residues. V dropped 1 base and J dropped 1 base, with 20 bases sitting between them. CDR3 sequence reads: CASSESFVRPGHSYEQYF. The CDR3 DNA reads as TGTGCCAGCAGTGAATCCTTTGTACGCCCGGGACATTCCTACGAGCAGTACTTC.

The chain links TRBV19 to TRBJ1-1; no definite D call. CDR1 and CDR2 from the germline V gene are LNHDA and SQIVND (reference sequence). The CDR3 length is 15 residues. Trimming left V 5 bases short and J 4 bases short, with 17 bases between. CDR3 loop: CASSPRDTGGTEAFF. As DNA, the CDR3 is TGTGCCAGTAGTCCACGAGACACCGGCGGCACTGAAGCTTTCTTT. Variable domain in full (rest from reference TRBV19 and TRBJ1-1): DGGITQSPKYLFRKEGQNVTLSCEQNLNHDAMYWYRQDPGQGLRLIYYSQIVNDFQKGDIAEGYSVSREKKESFPLTVTSAQKNPTAFYLCASSPRDTGGTEAFFGQGTRLTVV.

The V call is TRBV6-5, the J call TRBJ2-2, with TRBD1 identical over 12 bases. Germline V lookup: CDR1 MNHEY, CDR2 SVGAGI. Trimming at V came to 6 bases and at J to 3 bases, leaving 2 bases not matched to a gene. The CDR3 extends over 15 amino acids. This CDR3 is CASRRDRGHTGELFF. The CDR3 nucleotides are TGTGCCAGCAGGAGGGACAGGGGGCACACCGGGGAGCTGTTTTTT.

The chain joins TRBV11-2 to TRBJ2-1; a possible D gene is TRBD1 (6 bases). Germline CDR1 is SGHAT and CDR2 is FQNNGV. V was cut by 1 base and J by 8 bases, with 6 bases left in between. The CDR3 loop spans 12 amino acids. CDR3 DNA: TGTGCCAGCAGCTTAGCAGGGGATGAGCAGTTCTTC. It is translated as CASSLAGDEQFF.

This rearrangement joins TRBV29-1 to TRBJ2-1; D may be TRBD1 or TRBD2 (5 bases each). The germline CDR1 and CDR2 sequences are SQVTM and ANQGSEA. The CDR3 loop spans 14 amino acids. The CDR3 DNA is TGCTGCTACCTGGGACCGAGCTCCTACAATGAGCAGTTCTTC. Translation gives CCYLGPSSYNEQFF.

The CDR3 loop reads CASSSTFRAYGYTF. The CDR3 nucleotides read TGTGCCAGCAGCTCGACCTTTCGGGCCTATGGCTACACCTTC. The chain employs TRBV5-6 and TRBJ1-2; the D is unclear. Germline V gene lookup returns CDR1 SGHDT and CDR2 YYEEEE. V lost 3 bases and J lost 4, with 13 bases in between. This CDR3 comprises 14 residues.

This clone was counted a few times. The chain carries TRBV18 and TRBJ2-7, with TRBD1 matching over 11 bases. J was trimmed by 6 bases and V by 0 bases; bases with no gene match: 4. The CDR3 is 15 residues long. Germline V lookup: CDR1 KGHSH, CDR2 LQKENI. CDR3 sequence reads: CASSPPDRGLGEQYF. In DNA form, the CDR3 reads TGTGCCAGCTCACCACCGGACAGGGGGCTTGGCGAGCAGTACTTC.